The entry below describes one T cell receptor (beta chain). The source of the sample is a study of response to subunit inactivated influenza vaccine. Via MiXCR, TCRdb re-called the RT-PCR reads, giving one row per CDR3 protein. The sample records hundreds of thousands of distinct CDR3 sequences, 14% being singletons. Losses at the gene ends were 4 bases for V and 3 bases for J; bases not matched to a gene: 15. The CDR3 spans 20 residues. Per germline, CDR1 SGHRS and CDR2 YFSETQ. This clonotype was obtained from a man aged 50 or older who received an inactivated influenza vaccine. The sequenced sample was PBMCs from blood, obtained 14 days before vaccination. This chain links TRBV5-1 with TRBJ2-3; 15 nucleotides align to TRBD2. The CDR3 spells CASSPGLAGGINTLTDTQYF. Here the CDR3 DNA reads TGCGCCAGCAGCCCGGGACTAGCGGGAGGCATAAACACCTTAACAGATACGCAGTATTTT. Using reference TRBV5-1 and TRBJ2-3 for the parts outside the CDR3, the full variable domain is KAGVTQTPRYLIKTRGQQVTLSCSPISGHRSVSWYQQTPGQGLQFLFEYFSETQRNKGNFPGRFSGRQFSNSRSEMNVSTLELGDSALYLCASSPGLAGGINTLTDTQYFGPGTRLTVL.